The next 5 T cell receptor beta chains were all read from a single sample in a study of blood T cell repertoires in COVID-19. Sequenced by immunoSEQ multiplex PCR; TCRdb stores in-frame clones only, minus some. The repertoire holds 140,000 to 150,000 clones, with approximately 90% as singletons. The material sequenced was peripheral blood. The receptors stem from an older woman with active COVID-19.

In its sample, this clone was seen a few times. The genes are TRBV4-1 and TRBJ1-5; TRBD1 might be the D (6 bases). This CDR3 spans 16 amino acids. Trimming left V 0 bases short and J 3 bases short, with 12 bases between. In germline, CDR1 is MGHRA, CDR2 YSYEKL. In DNA, the CDR3 is TGCGCCAGCAGCCAAGATGGAGGACAGTTCAATCAGCCCCAGCATTTT. It encodes CASSQDGGQFNQPQHF.

The chain couples TRBV9 to TRBJ2-3, with TRBD2 matching 10 bases. V shed 4 bases, J shed 1 base, and the junction held 3 bases outside the gene matches. Germline CDR1 SGDLS, CDR2 YYNGEE. The CDR3 sequence is 15 residues long. The chain's CDR3 is CASSTSGRGTDTQYF. In DNA form, the CDR3 reads TGTGCCAGCAGCACCAGCGGGAGGGGCACAGATACGCAGTATTTT. The full variable domain, completed using reference TRBV9 and TRBJ2-3, is DSGVTQTPKHLITATGQRVTLRCSPRSGDLSVYWYQQSLDQGLQFLIQYYNGEERAKGNILERFSAQQFPDLHSELNLSSLELGDSALYFCASSTSGRGTDTQYFGPGTRLTVL.

The chain carries TRBV18 and TRBJ1-1; maybe TRBD1 (5 bases). The CDR3 has 13 residues. Germline V CDR1 and CDR2: KGHSH, LQKENI. Trimming took off 4 bases at V and 8 bases at J, with 14 bases between the two ends. CDR3 sequence reads: CASSLTSGAEAFF. The CDR3 region has the DNA TGTGCCAGCTCACTGACAAGCGGGGCGGAAGCTTTCTTT.

V usage is TRBV5-6 and J usage is TRBJ2-2, with 8 bases matching TRBD1. The CDR3 totals 15 residues. Germline CDR1 is SGHDT and CDR2 is YYEEEE. Trimming cost V 7 bases and J 6 bases; bases outside gene matches: 11. Here the CDR3 reads CASHWLGQGPGELFF. The CDR3, as DNA: TGTGCCAGCCACTGGCTTGGACAGGGTCCCGGGGAGCTGTTTTTT.

The chain carries TRBV3-1 (or the pseudogene TRBV3-2) and TRBJ2-7, with TRBD2 matching 14 bases. Germline values: CDR1 LGHDT, CDR2 YNNKEL (reference sequence). V shed 0 bases, J shed 2 bases, and the junction held 6 bases outside the gene matches. The CDR3 covers 18 residues. Written as DNA, the CDR3 is TGTGCCAGCAGCCAAGATAGACTAGCGGGAGGGGCCCCCTACGAGCAGTACTTC. Its translation: CASSQDRLAGGAPYEQYF.